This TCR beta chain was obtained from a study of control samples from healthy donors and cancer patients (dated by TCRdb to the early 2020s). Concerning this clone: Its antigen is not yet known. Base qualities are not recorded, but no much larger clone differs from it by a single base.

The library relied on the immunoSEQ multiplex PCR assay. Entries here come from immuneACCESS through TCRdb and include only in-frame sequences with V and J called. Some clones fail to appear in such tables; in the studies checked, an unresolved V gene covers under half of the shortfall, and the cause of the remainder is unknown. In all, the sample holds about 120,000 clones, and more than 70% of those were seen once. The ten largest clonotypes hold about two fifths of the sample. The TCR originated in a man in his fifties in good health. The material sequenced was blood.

The DNA is TGTGCCAGCAGTTTATCGGCGGGGGGCTACGAGCAGTACTTC. It encodes CASSLSAGGYEQYF. The V gene is TRBV27 and the J gene is TRBJ2-7, and 8 bases in between align with TRBD2. The CDR3 measures 14 amino acids from cysteine to phenylalanine. Only the CDR3 region is kept as DNA, spanning 42 bases read in frame from base 1. V and J are trimmed by 0 bases and 3 bases, and the gene matches miss 1 base of the junction. From the germline V gene (reference sequence), CDR1 is MNHEY and CDR2 is SMNVEV.